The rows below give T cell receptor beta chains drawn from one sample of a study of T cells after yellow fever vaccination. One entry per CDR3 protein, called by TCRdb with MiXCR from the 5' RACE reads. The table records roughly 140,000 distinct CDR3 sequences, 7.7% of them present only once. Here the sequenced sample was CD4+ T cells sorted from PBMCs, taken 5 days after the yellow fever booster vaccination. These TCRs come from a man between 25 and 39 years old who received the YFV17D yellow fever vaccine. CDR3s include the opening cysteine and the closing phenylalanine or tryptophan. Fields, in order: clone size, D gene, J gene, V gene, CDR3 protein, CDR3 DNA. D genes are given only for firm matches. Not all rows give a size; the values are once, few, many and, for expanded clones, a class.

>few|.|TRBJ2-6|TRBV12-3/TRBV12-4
CALSLVLGGGSGANVLTF
TGTGCCCTCAGTTTAGTCCTTGGCGGCGGTTCTGGGGCCAACGTCCTGACTTTC
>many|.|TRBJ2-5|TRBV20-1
CSARMSSRGVQETQYF
TGCAGTGCTAGAATGTCGTCGCGGGGCGTACAAGAGACCCAGTACTTC
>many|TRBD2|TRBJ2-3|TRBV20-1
CSARRLALPDTQYF
TGCAGTGCTAGGAGACTAGCCCTGCCAGATACGCAGTATTTT
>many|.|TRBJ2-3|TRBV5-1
CASSWDIITDTQYF
TGCGCCAGCAGCTGGGACATAATCACAGATACGCAGTATTTT
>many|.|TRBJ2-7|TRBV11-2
CASSLAPGLSYEQYF
TGTGCCAGCAGCTTAGCGCCGGGACTCTCCTACGAGCAGTACTTC
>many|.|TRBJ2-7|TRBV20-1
CSAVRAGSYEQYF
TGCAGTGCTGTCAGAGCGGGTTCCTACGAGCAGTACTTC
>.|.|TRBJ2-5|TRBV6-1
CASGPPGETQYF
TGTGCCAGCGGGCCCCCGGGGGAGACCCAGTACTTC
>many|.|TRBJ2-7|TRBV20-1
CSATSPTGNYEQYF
TGCAGTGCTACCTCCCCCACAGGGAACTACGAGCAGTACTTC
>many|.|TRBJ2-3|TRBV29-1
CSVAEGSYTQYF
TGCAGCGTTGCGGAGGGTTCATATACGCAGTATTTT
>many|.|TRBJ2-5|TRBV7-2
CASSFSPGLGETQYF
TGTGCCAGCAGCTTTAGCCCGGGCCTGGGGGAGACCCAGTACTTC
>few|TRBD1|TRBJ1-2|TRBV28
CASSLPSGQGRRYTF
TGTGCCAGCAGTTTACCAAGCGGACAGGGTCGTCGATACACCTTC
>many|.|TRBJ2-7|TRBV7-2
CASSFSRSELRSSYEQYF
TGTGCCAGCAGCTTCTCGAGATCCGAATTGAGAAGCTCCTACGAGCAGTACTTC
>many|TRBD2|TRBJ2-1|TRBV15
CATSRGRGRAYNEQFF
TGTGCCACCAGCAGAGGTAGAGGGAGGGCCTACAATGAGCAGTTCTTC
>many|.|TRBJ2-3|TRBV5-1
CASIGTSTDTQYF
TGCGCCAGCATAGGAACTAGCACAGATACGCAGTATTTT
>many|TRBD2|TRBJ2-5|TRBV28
CATGVGREETQYF
TGTGCCACCGGGGTGGGGAGGGAAGAGACCCAGTACTTC
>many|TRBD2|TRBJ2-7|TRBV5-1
CASSREGYEQYF
TGCGCCAGCAGCAGGGAGGGCTACGAGCAGTACTTC
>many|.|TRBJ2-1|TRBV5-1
CASSLTVNSYNEQFF
TGCGCCAGCAGCTTAACAGTAAACTCCTACAATGAGCAGTTCTTC
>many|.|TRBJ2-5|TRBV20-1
CSLTSMYQETQYF
TGCAGTCTCACGTCAATGTACCAAGAGACCCAGTACTTC
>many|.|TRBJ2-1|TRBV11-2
CASSLRGAEFF
TGTGCCAGCAGCCTTCGGGGGGCAGAGTTCTTC
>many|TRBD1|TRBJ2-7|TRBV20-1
CSAPSSGTGVPEQYF
TGCAGTGCTCCCTCTTCCGGGACAGGGGTCCCCGAGCAGTACTTC
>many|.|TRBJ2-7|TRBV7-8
CASTQASVGEQYF
TGTGCCAGCACCCAGGCTAGCGTCGGCGAGCAGTACTTC
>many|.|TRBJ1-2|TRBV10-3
CAIGGFRGGYTF
TGTGCCATCGGTGGATTCCGAGGCGGCTACACCTTC
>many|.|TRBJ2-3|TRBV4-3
CASSQRGDTDTQYF
TGCGCCAGCAGCCAAAGGGGGGACACAGATACGCAGTATTTT
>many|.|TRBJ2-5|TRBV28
CAIASSGGRKTQYF
TGTGCCATCGCTTCGAGTGGGGGGAGAAAGACCCAGTACTTC
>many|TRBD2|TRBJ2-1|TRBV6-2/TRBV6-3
CASRRGLHGEQFF
TGTGCCAGCAGGAGGGGACTACATGGAGAGCAGTTCTTC
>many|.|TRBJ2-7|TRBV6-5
CASSYSIQRAYEQYF
TGTGCCAGCAGTTACTCTATACAGCGGGCCTACGAGCAGTACTTC
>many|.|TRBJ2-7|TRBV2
CASSIDYEQYF
TGTGCCAGCAGCATAGACTACGAGCAGTACTTC